What follows are 24 T cell receptor beta chains derived from one specimen sequenced in a study of T cell responses to AZD1222 COVID-19 vaccine. TCRdb's copy holds only in-frame clones and misses some; the assay was immunoSEQ multiplex PCR. This sample carries about 120,000 clones, around 87% of them seen once, and the ten largest clones take about 10%. This specimen was peripheral blood, taken on day 0 of AZD1222 vaccination. These receptors all come from an adult in good health.

The gene calls are TRBV27 and TRBJ1-1, with 8 bases identical to TRBD1. CDR1 MNHEY and CDR2 SMNVEV come from the germline V gene (reference sequence). Unmatched junction bases numbered 2, after V lost 0 bases and J lost 5 bases. The CDR3 sequence is 14 residues long. The CDR3 is CASSLSWTGTEAFF. In DNA form, the CDR3 reads TGTGCCAGCAGTTTATCCTGGACAGGGACTGAAGCTTTCTTT.

Regarding this clone: A read error is likely, as this CDR3 ends without the conserved phenylalanine or tryptophan. The rearrangement links TRBV5-4 to TRBJ1-2; unclear D gene. The V end was cut by 3 bases, the J end by 4 bases, with 16 bases between. There are 15 residues in the CDR3. Germline CDR1 SGHNT, CDR2 YYREEE (reference sequence). In DNA form, the CDR3 reads TGTGCCAGCAGCTCGGCAAGTCCGGGAGGCTATGGCTACACCTCC. The encoded protein is CASSSASPGGYGYTS.

In regard to this clone: Germline is not matched at one junction end, which may reflect a read error. V gene TRBV28 combines with J gene TRBJ1-1; no clear D gene. Per the germline V gene, CDR1 is MDHEN and CDR2 is SYDVKM. CDR3 length: 17 amino acids. The CDR3 region is CASSFPVGDYMNTEAFF. The CDR3, as DNA: TGTGCCAGCAGTTTTCCGGTGGGTGACTACATGAACACTGAGGCTTTCTTT.

This clone was detected once. The J gene is TRBJ1-3, the V gene TRBV10-3; a possible D gene is TRBD1 (5 bases). V lost 3 bases and J 0 bases, leaving 9 bases between the germline ends. The CDR3 has 15 amino acids. Germline V CDR1 and CDR2: ENHRY, SYGVKD. The CDR3 here is CAISEGTVSGNTIYF. Here the CDR3 DNA reads TGTGCCATCAGTGAAGGGACGGTCTCTGGAAACACCATATATTTT.

The J gene is TRBJ1-5, the V gene TRBV11-3; D is undetermined. Germline CDR1 is SGHNT and CDR2 is YENEEA. V was cut by 3 bases and J by 6 bases, with 15 bases left in between. This CDR3 region has 15 residues. CDR3: CASSFHGEGPQPQHF. DNA for the CDR3: TGTGCCAGCAGCTTTCACGGTGAGGGCCCTCAGCCCCAGCATTTT.

J is TRBJ1-2 and V is TRBV5-1, with 8 positions matching TRBD1. There are 13 residues in the CDR3. V shed 4 bases, J shed 8 bases, and the junction held 7 bases outside the gene matches. Germline values: CDR1 SGHRS, CDR2 YFSETQ. This chain's CDR3 is CASSARQGIGYTF. The DNA for the CDR3 is TGCGCCAGCAGCGCAAGACAGGGGATCGGCTACACCTTC. Drawing the rest from reference TRBV5-1 and TRBJ1-2, the complete variable domain is KAGVTQTPRYLIKTRGQQVTLSCSPISGHRSVSWYQQTPGQGLQFLFEYFSETQRNKGNFPGRFSGRQFSNSRSEMNVSTLELGDSALYLCASSARQGIGYTFGSGTRLTVV.

This clone was observed a single time. The J gene is TRBJ2-5, the V gene TRBV28, with D unclear. The CDR3 loop spans 16 amino acids. Looked up from germline, CDR1 is MDHEN and CDR2 is SYDVKM. V lost 2 bases and J lost 2, with 15 bases in between. CDR3 loop: CASSLTRMQTQETQYF. The DNA of the CDR3 is TGTGCCAGCAGTTTAACAAGAATGCAGACGCAAGAGACCCAGTACTTC.

This clone was observed a few times. The gene calls are TRBV15 and TRBJ1-5, with 7 bases identical to TRBD1. The CDR3 runs to 15 residues. Germline CDR1 and CDR2: LNHNV and YYDKDF (reference sequence). The ends lost 1 base at V and 7 bases at J; junction bases unmatched: 7. Written as DNA, the CDR3 is TGTGCCACCAGCAGAGTTAGAGGGGGCGACCAGCCCCAGCATTTT. Translating it yields CATSRVRGGDQPQHF.

The rearrangement links TRBV19 to TRBJ2-1, with 9 bases identical to TRBD2. The CDR3 spans 18 residues. Germline V gives CDR1 LNHDA, CDR2 SQIVND (reference sequence). Unmatched junction bases numbered 17, after V lost 6 bases and J lost 5 bases. The CDR3 bases are TGTGCCAGTAGCACCCTGGGGCGGGGGGGCTTTCAGGACAATGAGCAGTTCTTC. It specifies CASSTLGRGGFQDNEQFF.

A remark on this clone: Relative to the germline gene, one junction end is altered; a read error may explain this. This chain joins TRBV6-2 or TRBV6-3 and TRBJ2-1, with a weak D call TRBD1 (7 bases). The germline V gene encodes CDR1 MNHEY and CDR2 SVGEGT. This CDR3 has 12 residues. CDR3 region: CASSYGWTRGVF. In DNA form, the CDR3 reads TGTGCCAGCAGTTATGGTTGGACCAGGGGGGTCTTC.

V usage is TRBV7-2 and J usage is TRBJ2-7; 9 nucleotides match TRBD2. CDR3 length: 15 amino acids. V trimming: 5 bases; J trimming: 5 bases; junction bases outside the gene matches: 10. The V gene's germline CDR1 is SGHTA and CDR2 FQGNSA. For the CDR3, the DNA is TGTGCCAGCAGCGAGGGGGGACTAGCTCCGCACGAGCAGTACTTC. Amino acids: CASSEGGLAPHEQYF.

This chain links TRBV3-1 (or the pseudogene TRBV3-2) with TRBJ2-2, with D maybe TRBD1 (5 bases). Trimming took 4 bases from V and 6 from J, leaving 18 bases between them. Germline V CDR1 and CDR2: LGHDT, YNNKEL (reference sequence). The CDR3 contains 16 residues. This CDR3 is CASSPTFSRGAGELFF. The CDR3 coding sequence is TGTGCCAGCAGCCCTACCTTTTCAAGGGGCGCCGGGGAGCTGTTTTTT.

This chain uses TRBV10-3 with TRBJ2-1; TRBD2 aligns across 8 bases. The CDR3 spans 15 residues. V shed 4 bases, J shed 4 bases, and the junction held 6 bases outside the gene matches. The germline V gene encodes CDR1 ENHRY and CDR2 SYGVKD. CDR3 sequence (DNA): TGTGCCATCAGTGCCGATAGCGGGGCTTACAATGAGCAGTTCTTC. This codes for CAISADSGAYNEQFF.

The CDR3 reads CASSLRTSGGPGEQYF. In nucleotides, the CDR3 is TGTGCCAGCAGCCTGAGGACTAGCGGAGGTCCGGGGGAGCAGTACTTC. The chain uses TRBV5-4 and TRBJ2-7; TRBD2 agrees at 10 bases. Per germline, CDR1 SGHNT and CDR2 YYREEE (reference sequence). The CDR3 loop spans 16 amino acids. V lost 4 bases and J lost 7; bases outside the gene matches: 14.

Worth noting for this clone: The junction does not match germline at one end; this may be a read error. V and J are TRBV7-7 and TRBJ2-7, with 10 bases lining up with TRBD1. This CDR3 spans 20 amino acids. CDR1 is SSHAT, CDR2 FNYEAQ, per germline (reference sequence). The CDR3: CASSLGLPGQGNMVAYEQYF. CDR3 sequence (DNA): TGTGCTAGCAGCTTAGGCCTCCCGGGACAGGGGAATATGGTGGCCTACGAGCAGTACTTC.

The chain couples TRBV30 to TRBJ2-5; unclear D gene. V was clipped by 1 base and J by 5 bases, with 2 bases between them. The CDR3 has 10 amino acids. Germline CDR1 is GTSNPN and CDR2 is SVGIG (reference sequence). In nucleotides, the CDR3 is TGTGCCTGGAGTGCGGAGACCCAGTACTTC. This gives the protein CAWSAETQYF.

The J gene is TRBJ2-7, the V gene TRBV27, with 9 bases aligning to TRBD1. The CDR3 runs 14 residues. The V gene end was trimmed by 4 bases and the J gene end by 4 bases; junction bases not matched to a gene: 5. Germline CDR1 reads MNHEY; CDR2 reads SMNVEV (reference sequence). CDR3 DNA: TGTGCCAGCAGTTCCGGGACAGGGCCATACGAGCAGTACTTC. The encoded protein is CASSSGTGPYEQYF.

This chain uses TRBV12-3 or TRBV12-4 with TRBJ2-1, with a tentative D call TRBD1 (6 bases). V was trimmed by 4 bases and J by 9 bases, leaving 10 bases between them. The CDR3 has 12 residues. Here the CDR3 DNA reads TGTGCCAGCAGTTCCCAGGGGAGTGAGCAGTTCTTC. It is translated as CASSSQGSEQFF.

The chain recombines TRBV15 with TRBJ2-3; 10 bases align to TRBD1. Per germline, CDR1 LNHNV and CDR2 YYDKDF (reference sequence). Losses at the gene ends were 0 bases for V and 4 bases for J; bases not matched to a gene: 4. CDR3 length: 16 residues. DNA for the CDR3: TGTGCCACCAGCAGAGATCGACAGGGGGCTGCAGATACGCAGTATTTT. It codes for CATSRDRQGAADTQYF.

The V gene is TRBV5-1, the J gene TRBJ2-1; the D gene is possibly TRBD2 (6 bases). The CDR3 consists of 16 residues. Trimming stripped 4 bases from V and 2 bases from J, with 16 bases between. Germline V gene data show CDR1 as SGHRS and CDR2 as YFSETQ. The CDR3 protein is CASSLGGLGTYNEQFF. DNA of the CDR3: TGCGCCAGCAGCCTGGGGGGATTAGGTACCTACAATGAGCAGTTCTTC.

V usage is TRBV7-2 and J usage is TRBJ1-3, with D uncertain. The CDR3 loop spans 16 amino acids. In germline, CDR1 is SGHTA, CDR2 FQGNSA. Trimming stripped 2 bases from V and 0 bases from J, with 11 bases between. The CDR3 region has the DNA TGTGCCAGCAGCTTATTGGCCTCTAACTCTGGAAACACCATATATTTT. Protein sequence: CASSLLASNSGNTIYF. Filled out from reference TRBV7-2 and TRBJ1-3, the complete variable domain reads GAGVSQSPSNKVTEKGKDVELRCDPISGHTALYWYRQSLGQGLEFLIYFQGNSAPDKSGLPSDRFSAERTGGSVSTLTIQRTQQEDSAVYLCASSLLASNSGNTIYFGEGSWLTVV.

The chain has TRBV10-1 and TRBJ2-7; a possible D gene is TRBD2 (7 bases). The V end was cut by 3 bases, the J end by 7 bases, with 19 bases between. The CDR3 loop spans 15 amino acids. CDR1 and CDR2 (germline): WNHNN, SYGVQD (reference sequence). CDR3 DNA sequence: TGCGCCAGCAGTGAAGGTCCGGGGGGCACGGGGGAGCAGTACTTC. Translating gives CASSEGPGGTGEQYF.

This clone showed up just once. The chain joins TRBV7-8 to TRBJ2-1; D gene unclear. The germline CDR1 and CDR2 sequences are SGHVS and FQNEAQ. The V end was cut by 7 bases, the J end by 0 bases, with 13 bases between. The CDR3 runs to 15 residues. The CDR3 DNA reads as TGTGCCAGCACTGAGACGTCAGACTCCTACAATGAGCAGTTCTTC. Its translation: CASTETSDSYNEQFF.

The chain links TRBV11-2 to TRBJ2-5; the D gene is possibly TRBD2 (5 bases). Trimming took off 1 base at V and 3 bases at J, with 9 bases between the two ends. CDR3 length equals 14 residues. CDR1 is SGHAT and CDR2 is FQNNGV in the germline V gene. Written as DNA, the CDR3 is TGTGCCAGCAGCTTAGGGACTTCAAAAGAGACCCAGTACTTC. This encodes CASSLGTSKETQYF.